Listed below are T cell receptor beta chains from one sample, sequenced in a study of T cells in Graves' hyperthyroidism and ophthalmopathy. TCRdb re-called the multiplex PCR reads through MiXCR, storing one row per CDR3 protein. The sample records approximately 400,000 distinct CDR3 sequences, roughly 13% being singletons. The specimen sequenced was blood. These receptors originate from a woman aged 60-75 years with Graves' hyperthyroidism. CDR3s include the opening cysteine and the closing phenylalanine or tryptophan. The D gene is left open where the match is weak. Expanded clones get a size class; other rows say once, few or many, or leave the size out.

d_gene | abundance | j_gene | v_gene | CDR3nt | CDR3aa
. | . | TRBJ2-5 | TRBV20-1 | TGCAGTGCTAGACAGCAAGAGTCCCAGTACTTC | CSARQQESQYF
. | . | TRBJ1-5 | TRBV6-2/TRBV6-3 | TGTGCCAGCAGTGTGGAGGGGAGTCTGCCCCAGCATTTT | CASSVEGSLPQHF
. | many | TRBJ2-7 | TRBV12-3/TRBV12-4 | TGTGCCAGCAGTTCGACCCGGGAGAGCGGTGGTTCCTACGAGCAGTACTTC | CASSSTRESGGSYEQYF
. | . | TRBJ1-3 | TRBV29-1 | TGCAGCGTTACTAAGTCCCCTGGAAACACCATATATTTT | CSVTKSPGNTIYF
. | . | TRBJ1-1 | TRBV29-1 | TGCAGCGCTATGGTCGTGAACACTGAAGCTTTCTTT | CSAMVVNTEAFF
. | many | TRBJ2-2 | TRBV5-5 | TGTGCCAGCAGCATGGGAGTTTGGGGTTCGAACACCGGGGAGCTGTTTTTT | CASSMGVWGSNTGELFF
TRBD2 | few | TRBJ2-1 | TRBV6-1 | TGTGCCAGCAGTCGAACCTTAGCGGGAGGCCAGTTCTTC | CASSRTLAGGQFF
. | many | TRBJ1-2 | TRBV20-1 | TGCAGTGCTAGAGATGTCGTCTCCTATGGCTACACCTTC | CSARDVVSYGYTF
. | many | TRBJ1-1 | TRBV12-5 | TGTGCTAGTGGTTTAGGGCGAACTGAAGCTTTCTTT | CASGLGRTEAFF
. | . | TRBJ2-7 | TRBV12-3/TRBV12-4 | TGTGCCAGCAGTTTTTTGGGGTACAACGAGCAGTACTTC | CASSFLGYNEQYF
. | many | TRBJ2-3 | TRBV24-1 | TGTGCCACCAGTCCTGACACAGATACGCAGTATTTT | CATSPDTDTQYF
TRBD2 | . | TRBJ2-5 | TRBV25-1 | TGTGCCAGCAGGGAACTAGCGGGAGTGATCCAAGAGACCCAGTACTTC | CASRELAGVIQETQYF
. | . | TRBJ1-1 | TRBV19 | TGTGCCAGTAGTATACGGGCAGACCGTGAAGCTTTCTTT | CASSIRADREAFF
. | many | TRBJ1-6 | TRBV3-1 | TGTGCCAGCAGCCAACTAGCGAGCTCCTATAATTCACCCCTCCACTTT | CASSQLASSYNSPLHF
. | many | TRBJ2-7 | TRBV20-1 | TGCAGTGCTAGCGCTCGCGTTGAGCAGGCCGCCTACGAGCAGTACTTC | CSASARVEQAAYEQYF
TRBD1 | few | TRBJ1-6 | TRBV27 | TGTGCCAGCAGACAACAGCGGACAGGGGGCTCACCCCTCCACTTT | CASRQQRTGGSPLHF
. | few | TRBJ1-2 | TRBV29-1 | TGCAGCGTTGAACCCAAACAGGGCTCTGGCTACACCTTC | CSVEPKQGSGYTF
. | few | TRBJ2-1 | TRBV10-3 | TGTGCCATCAGTGAGTCGAACAATGAGCAGTTCTTC | CAISESNNEQFF
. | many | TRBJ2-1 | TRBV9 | TGTGCCAGCAGCGAATCGGACGGGAGTCCTGAGCAGTTCTTC | CASSESDGSPEQFF
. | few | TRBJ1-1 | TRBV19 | TGTGCCAGCGCGTCTCCGGGTAGGGTCGAAGAGTTGAACACTGAAGCTTTCTTT | CASASPGRVEELNTEAFF
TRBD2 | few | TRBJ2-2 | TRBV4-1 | TGCGCCAGCAGCCAACCCGGACTAGCGGGAGGCCCCTCGAACACCGGGGAGCTGTTTTTT | CASSQPGLAGGPSNTGELFF
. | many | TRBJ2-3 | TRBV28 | TGTGCCAGCAGTTCCTCCAGCGCGGCAAGCACAGATACGCAGTATTTT | CASSSSSAASTDTQYF
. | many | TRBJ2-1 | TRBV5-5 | TGTGCCAGCAGCCGACAGGATAGCTCCTACAATGAGCAGTTCTTC | CASSRQDSSYNEQFF
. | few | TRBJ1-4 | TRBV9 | TGTGCCAGCAGCGGGGGGGGAGAAAGCGATGAAAAACTGTTTTTT | CASSGGGESDEKLFF
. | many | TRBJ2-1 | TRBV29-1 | TGCAGCCTCGGGTCCTACAATGAGCAGTTCTTC | CSLGSYNEQFF
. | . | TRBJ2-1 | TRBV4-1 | TGCGCCAGCAGCCATTCCAGTTTGCGGGCTAAGGCCAATGAGCAGTTCTTC | CASSHSSLRAKANEQFF
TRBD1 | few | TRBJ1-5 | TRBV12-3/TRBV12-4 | TGTGCCAGCAGGAGGACAGGGGAACAGCCCCAGCATTTT | CASRRTGEQPQHF
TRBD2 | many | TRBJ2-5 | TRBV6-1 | TGTGCCAGCAGAGCGGGAGCTCAAGAGACCCAGTACTTC | CASRAGAQETQYF
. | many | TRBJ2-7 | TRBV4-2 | TGTGCCAGCAGCTTCGCACGGGGTGACGAGCAGTACTTC | CASSFARGDEQYF
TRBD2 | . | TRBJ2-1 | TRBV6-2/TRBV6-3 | TGTGCCAGCAGCACCAGCGGGAGGGCCAGTCAATACAATGAGCAGTTCTTC | CASSTSGRASQYNEQFF
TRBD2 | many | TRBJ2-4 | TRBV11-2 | TGTGCCAGCAGCCGTGGACTAGCGGGAGGTTTTGGCAAAAACATTCAGTACTTC | CASSRGLAGGFGKNIQYF
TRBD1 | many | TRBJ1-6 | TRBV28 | TGTGCCAGCAGTCCGGGGGCAGGGGGTAATTCACCCCTCCACTTT | CASSPGAGGNSPLHF
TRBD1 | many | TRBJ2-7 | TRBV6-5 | TGTGCCAGCAGTTACGCCGGGACAGGACCCTTAGAGCAGTACTTC | CASSYAGTGPLEQYF
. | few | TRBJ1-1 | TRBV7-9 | TGTGCCAGCAGCTTGGTGGACCCAACTGAAGCTTTCTTT | CASSLVDPTEAFF
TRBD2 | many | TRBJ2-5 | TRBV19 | TGTGCCAGTAGTATCCCCCTCGGACTAGCGGGAGGAGGGGAGACCCAGTACTTC | CASSIPLGLAGGGETQYF
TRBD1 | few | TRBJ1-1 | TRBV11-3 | TGTGCCAGCAGCCCACCGTCGACAGGGCCGAACACTGAAGCTTTCTTT | CASSPPSTGPNTEAFF
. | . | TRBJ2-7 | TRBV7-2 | TGTGCCAGCAGCATAGCTGTGAAGCGCGAGCAGTACTTC | CASSIAVKREQYF
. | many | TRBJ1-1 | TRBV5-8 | TGTGCCAGCAGCTTACGTTTGTACAGACCGGCTTTCTTT | CASSLRLYRPAFF
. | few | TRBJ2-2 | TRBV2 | TGTGCCAGCAGTGACTACGCGGGGCCGAACACCGGGGAGCTGTTTTTT | CASSDYAGPNTGELFF
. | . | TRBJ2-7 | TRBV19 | TGTGCCAGTAGTATCCGTCAGGGACCCTACGAGCAGTACTTC | CASSIRQGPYEQYF
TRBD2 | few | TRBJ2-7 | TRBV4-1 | TGCGCCAGCAGCCAAGGGGGGGGGAAGCGCTACGAGCAGTACTTC | CASSQGGGKRYEQYF
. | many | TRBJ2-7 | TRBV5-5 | TGTGCCAGCAGCGCCGGGACTGGCTCCTACGAGCAGTACTTC | CASSAGTGSYEQYF
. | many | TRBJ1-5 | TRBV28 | TGTGCCAGCAGTCCTCAGGGTCGTGGCAATCAGCCCCAGCATTTT | CASSPQGRGNQPQHF
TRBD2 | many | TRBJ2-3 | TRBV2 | TGTGCCAGCAGTGAAGCGCGGTTGACGGGGGGAGATAAGGATACGCAGTATTTT | CASSEARLTGGDKDTQYF
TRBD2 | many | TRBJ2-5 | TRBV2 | TGTGCCAGCAGTTCACTAGCGGGAGGCCAAGAGACCCAGTACTTC | CASSSLAGGQETQYF
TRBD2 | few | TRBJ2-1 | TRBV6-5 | TGTGCCAGCAGTTACGGGACTAGCGGTCACAATGAGCAGTTCTTC | CASSYGTSGHNEQFF
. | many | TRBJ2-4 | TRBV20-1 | TGCAGTGCTAGGGACCGGGGCCTCAAAAACATTCAGTACTTC | CSARDRGLKNIQYF